A single sample is the source of the 6 T cell receptor beta chains below, sequenced in a study of blood T cell repertoires in COVID-19. Method: immunoSEQ multiplex PCR; TCRdb's copy keeps in-frame clones and lacks some. The sample records around 100,000 clones, 70% to 90% being singletons. The sample consisted of peripheral blood. The receptors come from a man aged 50 or older with active COVID-19.

The V and J genes are TRBV19 and TRBJ1-1; D is unclear. Trimming removed 8 bases from V and 5 bases from J, with 15 bases in between. Per germline, CDR1 LNHDA and CDR2 SQIVND (reference sequence). CDR3 size: 13 residues. DNA for the CDR3: TGTGCCAGTTCCGGGTCCCTGAGGACTGAAGCTTTCTTT. Residues: CASSGSLRTEAFF.

This clone was seen once. The rearrangement uses TRBV12-2 and TRBJ2-3; TRBD1 is the table's D call and was not checked against the DNA. TRBV12-2 is a recognized pseudogene. This CDR3 region has 15 residues. The CDR3 sequence: CASRNDRGSTDTQYF. In nucleotides, the CDR3 is TGTGCAAGTCGCAATGACAGGGGCAGCACAGATACGCAGTATTTT.

This chain links TRBV9 with TRBJ2-1; D unresolved. Trimming shortened V by 4 bases and J by 6 bases, and 17 bases separated the two germline ends. The CDR3 runs to 15 residues. In germline, CDR1 is SGDLS, CDR2 YYNGEE. This chain's CDR3 is CASSRTSAWLNEQFF. The CDR3 coding sequence is TGTGCCAGCAGCCGCACCTCAGCGTGGCTCAATGAGCAGTTCTTC.

This clone was recorded only once. Here the CDR3 DNA reads TGTGCCAGCAGCGTGGACAGCTATGGCTACACCTTC. The encoded protein is CASSVDSYGYTF. V gene TRBV5-5 combines with J gene TRBJ1-2, with TRBD1 as a possible D gene (6 bases). The V gene's germline CDR1 is SGHKS and CDR2 YYEKEE (reference sequence). The ends were cut back, 4 bases at V and 4 bases at J, with 8 bases in the middle. CDR3 length: 12 amino acids.

The V and J genes are TRBV5-1 and TRBJ2-3; possible D gene TRBD1, 6 bases. V lost 5 bases, J lost 1 base, and 14 bases lay in between. This CDR3 is built from 15 residues. Germline V CDR1 and CDR2: SGHRS, YFSETQ. The CDR3, as DNA: TGCGCCAGCAGAAGGGGGTTCGACGGCACAGATACGCAGTATTTT. As protein: CASRRGFDGTDTQYF.

This rearrangement joins TRBV9 to TRBJ1-2; D ambiguous. The CDR3 is made up of 14 amino acids. V lost 6 bases and J 3 bases, leaving 15 bases between the germline ends. The germline V gene has CDR1 SGDLS and CDR2 YYNGEE. This chain's CDR3 is CASNIDGGDYGYTF. For the CDR3, the DNA is TGTGCCAGCAACATAGACGGCGGTGACTATGGCTACACCTTC.